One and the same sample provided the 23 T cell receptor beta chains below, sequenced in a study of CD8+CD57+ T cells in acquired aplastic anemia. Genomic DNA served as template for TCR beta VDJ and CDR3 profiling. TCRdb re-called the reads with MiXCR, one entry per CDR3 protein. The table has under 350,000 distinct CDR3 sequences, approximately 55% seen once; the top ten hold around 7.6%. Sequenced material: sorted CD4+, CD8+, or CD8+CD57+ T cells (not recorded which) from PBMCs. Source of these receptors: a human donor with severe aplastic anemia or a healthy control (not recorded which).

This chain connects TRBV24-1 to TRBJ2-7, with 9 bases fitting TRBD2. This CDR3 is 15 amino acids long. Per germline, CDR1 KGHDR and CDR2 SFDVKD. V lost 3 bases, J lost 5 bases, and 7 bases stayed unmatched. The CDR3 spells CATSDPRGRADEQYF. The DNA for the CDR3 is TGTGCCACCAGTGATCCCCGCGGGAGGGCCGACGAGCAGTACTTC.

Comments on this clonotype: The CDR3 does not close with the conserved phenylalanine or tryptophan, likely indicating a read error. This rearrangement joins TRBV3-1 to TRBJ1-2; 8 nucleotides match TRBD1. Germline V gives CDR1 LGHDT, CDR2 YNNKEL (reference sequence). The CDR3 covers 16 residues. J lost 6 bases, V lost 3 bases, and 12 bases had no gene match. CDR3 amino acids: CASSQTPGGFLHGYTI. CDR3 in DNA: TGTGCCAGCAGCCAGACCCCAGGGGGCTTTTTGCATGGCTACACCATC.

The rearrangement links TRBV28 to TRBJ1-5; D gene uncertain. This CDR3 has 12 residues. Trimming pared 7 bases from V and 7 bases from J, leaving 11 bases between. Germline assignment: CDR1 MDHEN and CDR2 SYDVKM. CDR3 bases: TGTGCCAGCAAACCAGGCCGACAGCCCCAGCATTTT. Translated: CASKPGRQPQHF.

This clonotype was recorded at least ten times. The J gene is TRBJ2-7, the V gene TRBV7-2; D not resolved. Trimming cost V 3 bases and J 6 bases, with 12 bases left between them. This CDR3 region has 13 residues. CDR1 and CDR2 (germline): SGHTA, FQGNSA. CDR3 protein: CASSFTTISEQYF. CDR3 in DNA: TGTGCCAGCAGCTTCACGACGATTAGCGAGCAGTACTTC.

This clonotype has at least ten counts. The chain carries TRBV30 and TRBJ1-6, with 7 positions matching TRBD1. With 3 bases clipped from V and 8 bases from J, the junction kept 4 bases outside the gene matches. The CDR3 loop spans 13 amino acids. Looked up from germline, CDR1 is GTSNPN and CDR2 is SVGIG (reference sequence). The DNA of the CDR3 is TGTGCCTGGAGGGAAGACAGGGATTCACCCCTCCACTTT. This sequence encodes CAWREDRDSPLHF.

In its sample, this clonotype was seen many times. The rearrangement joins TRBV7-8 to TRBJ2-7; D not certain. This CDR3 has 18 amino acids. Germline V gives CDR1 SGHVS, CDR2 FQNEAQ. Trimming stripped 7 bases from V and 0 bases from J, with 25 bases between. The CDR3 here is CASIPPRRTSPSSYEQYF. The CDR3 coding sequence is TGTGCCAGCATCCCGCCCCGAAGGACGAGCCCCAGCTCCTACGAGCAGTACTTC.

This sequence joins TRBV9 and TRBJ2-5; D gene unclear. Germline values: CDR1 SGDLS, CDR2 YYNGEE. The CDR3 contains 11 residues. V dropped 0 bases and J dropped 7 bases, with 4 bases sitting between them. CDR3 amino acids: CASSVGTTQYF. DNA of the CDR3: TGTGCCAGCAGCGTAGGGACGACCCAGTACTTC.

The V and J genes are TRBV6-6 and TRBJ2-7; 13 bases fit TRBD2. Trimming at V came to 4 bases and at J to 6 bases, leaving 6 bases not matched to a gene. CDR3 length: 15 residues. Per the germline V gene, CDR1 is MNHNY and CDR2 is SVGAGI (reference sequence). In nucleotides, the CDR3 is TGTGCCAGCAGTTCACCGGGACTAGCGGGGAGCGAGCAGTACTTC. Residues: CASSSPGLAGSEQYF.

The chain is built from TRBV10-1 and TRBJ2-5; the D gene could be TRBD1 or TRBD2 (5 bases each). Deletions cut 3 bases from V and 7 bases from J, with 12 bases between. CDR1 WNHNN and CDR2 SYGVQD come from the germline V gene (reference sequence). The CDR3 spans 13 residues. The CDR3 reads CASSDRDVGTQYF. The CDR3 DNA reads TGCGCCAGCAGTGATAGGGACGTGGGGACCCAGTACTTC.

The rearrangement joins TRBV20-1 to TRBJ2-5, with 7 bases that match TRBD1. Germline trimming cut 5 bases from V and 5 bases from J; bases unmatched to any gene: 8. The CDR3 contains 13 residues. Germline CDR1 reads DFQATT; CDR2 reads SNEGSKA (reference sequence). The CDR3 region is CSAVDREYETQYF. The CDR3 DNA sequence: TGCAGTGCTGTCGACAGGGAGTATGAGACCCAGTACTTC.

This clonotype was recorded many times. The CDR3 here is CASSVSGVGGNTIYF. CDR3 DNA sequence: TGTGCCAGCAGCGTATCAGGGGTTGGAGGAAACACCATATATTTT. The V gene is TRBV9, the J gene TRBJ1-3; D may be TRBD1 (6 bases). The CDR3 extends over 15 amino acids. Trimming left V 1 base short and J 4 bases short, with 12 bases between. Germline V gene lookup returns CDR1 SGDLS and CDR2 YYNGEE.

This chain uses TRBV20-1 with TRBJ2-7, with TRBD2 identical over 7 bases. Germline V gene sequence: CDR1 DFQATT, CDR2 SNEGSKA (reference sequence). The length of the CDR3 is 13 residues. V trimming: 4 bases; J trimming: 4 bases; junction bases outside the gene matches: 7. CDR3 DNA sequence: TGCAGTGCTAACCAGCGGGGCCTTTACGAGCAGTACTTC. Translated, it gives CSANQRGLYEQYF.

In DNA, the CDR3 is TGTGCCAGCAGTGGTCAGGGGGCTGTGGTAGAACTGTTTTTT. Its protein is CASSGQGAVVELFF. The chain employs TRBV25-1 and TRBJ1-4; TRBD1 matches 8 bases. The germline V gene has CDR1 MGHDK and CDR2 SYGVNS. This CDR3 comprises 14 residues. After removal of 4 bases from V and 12 bases from J, the junction contained 10 bases not matched to a gene.

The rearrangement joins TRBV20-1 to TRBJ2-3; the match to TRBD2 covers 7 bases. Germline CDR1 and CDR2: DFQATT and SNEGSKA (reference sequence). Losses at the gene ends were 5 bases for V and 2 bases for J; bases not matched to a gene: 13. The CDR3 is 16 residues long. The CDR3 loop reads CSALPPQRDVTDTQYF. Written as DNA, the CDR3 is TGCAGTGCTCTACCCCCCCAGCGGGATGTCACAGATACGCAGTATTTT.

The chain's CDR3 is CASSLQGGQRNTIYF. The CDR3 DNA reads as TGTGCCAGCAGCTTACAGGGAGGCCAGAGAAACACCATATATTTT. The chain links TRBV7-2 to TRBJ1-3, with TRBD1 as a possible D gene (5 bases). Trimming removed 2 bases at V and 5 bases at J, with 13 bases between. The length of the CDR3 is 15 residues. Germline CDR1 is SGHTA and CDR2 is FQGNSA.

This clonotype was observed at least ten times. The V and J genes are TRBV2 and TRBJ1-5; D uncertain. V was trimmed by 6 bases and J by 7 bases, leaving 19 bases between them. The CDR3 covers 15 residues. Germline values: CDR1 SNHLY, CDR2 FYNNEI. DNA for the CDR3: TGTGCCAGCAGCGCCCGGGCGGCTGGGCGGCAGCCCCAGCATTTT. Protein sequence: CASSARAAGRQPQHF.

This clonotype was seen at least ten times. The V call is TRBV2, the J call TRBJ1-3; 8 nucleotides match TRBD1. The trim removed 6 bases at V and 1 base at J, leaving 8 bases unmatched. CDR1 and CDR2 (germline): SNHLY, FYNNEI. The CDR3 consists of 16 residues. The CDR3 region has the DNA TGTGCCAGCAGCCTTCAAACAGGGGGATCTGGAAACACCATATATTTT. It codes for CASSLQTGGSGNTIYF.

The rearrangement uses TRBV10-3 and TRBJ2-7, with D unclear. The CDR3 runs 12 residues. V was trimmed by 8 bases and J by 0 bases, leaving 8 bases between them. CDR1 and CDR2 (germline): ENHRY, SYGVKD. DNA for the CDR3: TGTGCCATCCAAAGGAACTCCTACGAGCAGTACTTC. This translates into CAIQRNSYEQYF.

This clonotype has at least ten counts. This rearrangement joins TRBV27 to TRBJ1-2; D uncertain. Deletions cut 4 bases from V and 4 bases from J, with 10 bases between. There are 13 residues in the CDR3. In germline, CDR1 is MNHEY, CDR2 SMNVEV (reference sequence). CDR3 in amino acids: CASSYSVLYGYTF. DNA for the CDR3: TGTGCCAGCAGTTACTCCGTACTCTATGGCTACACCTTC.

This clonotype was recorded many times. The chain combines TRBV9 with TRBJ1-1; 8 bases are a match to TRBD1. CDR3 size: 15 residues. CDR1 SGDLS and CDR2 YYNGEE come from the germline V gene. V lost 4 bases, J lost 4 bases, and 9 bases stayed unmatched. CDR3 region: CASSPLQGAGTEAFF. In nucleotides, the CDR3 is TGTGCCAGCAGCCCCCTCCAGGGGGCGGGCACTGAAGCTTTCTTT.

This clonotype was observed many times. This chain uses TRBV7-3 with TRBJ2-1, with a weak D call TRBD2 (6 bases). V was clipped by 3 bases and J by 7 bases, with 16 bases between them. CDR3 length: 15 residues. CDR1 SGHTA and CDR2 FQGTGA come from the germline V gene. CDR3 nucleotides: TGTGCCAGCAGCTTTCCCGGGACTCGTATTAATGAGCAGTTCTTC. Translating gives CASSFPGTRINEQFF. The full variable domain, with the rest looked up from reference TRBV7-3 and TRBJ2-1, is GAGVSQTPSNKVTEKGKYVELRCDPISGHTALYWYRQSLGQGPEFLIYFQGTGAADDSGLPNDRFFAVRPEGSVSTLKIQRTERGDSAVYLCASSFPGTRINEQFFGPGTRLTVL.

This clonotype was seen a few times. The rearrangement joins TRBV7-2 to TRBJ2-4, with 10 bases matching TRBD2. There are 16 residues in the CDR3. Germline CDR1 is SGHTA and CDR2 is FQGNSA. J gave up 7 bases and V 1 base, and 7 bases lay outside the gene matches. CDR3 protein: CASSLVASGGRNIQYF. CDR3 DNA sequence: TGTGCCAGCAGCTTAGTCGCTAGCGGGGGTAGGAACATTCAGTACTTC.

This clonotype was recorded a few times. CDR3 amino acids: CASSLAGSGAYEQYF. CDR3 sequence (DNA): TGTGCCAGCAGCTTAGCGGGGAGTGGGGCCTACGAGCAGTACTTC. The chain is built from TRBV7-6 and TRBJ2-7; tentative D call: TRBD2 (5 bases). Trimming stripped 0 bases from V and 2 bases from J, with 11 bases between. Germline V gives CDR1 SGHVS, CDR2 FNYEAQ. This CDR3 is 15 amino acids long.